The 32 T cell receptor beta chains in this list originate from one sample, sequenced in a study of regulatory T cells in long-lasting Graves disease. Sample time point: newly diagnosed GD, antithyroid drugs for less than 3 months. PBMC-derived RNA was used for the TCR library. Investigators prepared the TCR beta libraries by applying iRepertoire HTBI primers and Arm-PCR of CDR3 regions. TCRdb fed the multiplex PCR reads into MiXCR, producing one record per CDR3 protein. Of roughly 510,000 distinct CDR3 sequences detected, about 15% appear once; the ten largest clones hold around 12%. This sample was also put to use in a study of T cells in Graves' hyperthyroidism and ophthalmopathy.

The sequencing used peripheral blood mononuclear cells (PBMCs), collected at new diagnosis, from a patient treated with antithyroid drugs. All receptors come from a man in his late teens or twenties with Graves disease.

This clonotype was seen ten or more times. This chain connects TRBV12-3 or TRBV12-4 to TRBJ1-1, with 7 bases matching TRBD1. The CDR3 totals 15 residues. With 5 bases clipped from V and 5 bases from J, the junction kept 11 bases outside the gene matches. In nucleotides, the CDR3 is TGTGCCAGCAGTCCCCGGACAGGTGCCTGGACTGAAGCTTTCTTT. This sequence encodes CASSPRTGAWTEAFF.

This clonotype was seen a few times. The V and J genes are TRBV29-1 and TRBJ1-5; D possibly corresponds to TRBD1 (5 bases). Deletions cut 6 bases from V and 4 bases from J, with 13 bases between. This CDR3 region has 13 residues. The germline gives CDR1 SQVTM, CDR2 ANQGSEA. CDR3 protein: CSVSETVNQPQHF. The CDR3 DNA reads as TGCAGCGTCAGCGAGACAGTTAATCAGCCCCAGCATTTT.

In this sample, this clonotype turned up a few times. The rearrangement links TRBV27 to TRBJ1-2; 8 bases fit TRBD1. In germline, CDR1 is MNHEY, CDR2 SMNVEV (reference sequence). The CDR3 length is 15 residues. Trimming took 6 bases from V and 5 from J; bases not matched to a gene: 11. In DNA, the CDR3 is TGTGCCAGCAGAGAGGGCAGGGGGCGTTGGTATGGCTACACCTTC. As protein: CASREGRGRWYGYTF.

This clonotype was counted between two and nine times. This sequence may be a read error, since a much larger clone differs from it by one base. In DNA, the CDR3 is TGTGCCACCACTTCAAAGCCCGAGGATATTTACTATGGCTACACCTTC. It translates to CATTSKPEDIYYGYTF. The rearrangement uses TRBV6-1 and TRBJ1-2, with D uncertain. V was clipped by 10 bases and J by 3 bases, with 24 bases between them. From germline, CDR1 is MNHNS and CDR2 SASEGT. CDR3 length: 16 residues.

This clonotype was seen repeatedly, ten times or more. The rearrangement joins TRBV2 to TRBJ2-3; D is unresolved. Germline V gene data show CDR1 as SNHLY and CDR2 as FYNNEI. The CDR3 covers 12 residues. Trimming pared 6 bases from V and 5 bases from J, leaving 9 bases between. The CDR3 protein is CASSFVLDTQYF. The DNA for the CDR3 is TGTGCCAGCAGCTTTGTCCTAGATACGCAGTATTTT.

This clonotype came up a few times. The rearrangement links TRBV6-2 or TRBV6-3 to TRBJ2-3; TRBD2 matches 10 bases. Germline V CDR1 and CDR2: MNHEY, SVGEGT. After removal of 6 bases from V and 9 bases from J, the junction contained 12 bases not matched to a gene. The CDR3 spans 15 residues. In DNA, the CDR3 is TGTGCCAGCAGGCCACAGCGGGAGGGTCTACGAACGCAGTATTTT. Residues: CASRPQREGLRTQYF.

This clonotype was counted only a few times. This chain connects TRBV4-1 to TRBJ2-7, with D tentatively TRBD1 or TRBD2 (7 bases each). Germline V gene data show CDR1 as MGHRA and CDR2 as YSYEKL. This CDR3 has 15 amino acids. V was trimmed by 2 bases and J by 2 bases, leaving 13 bases between them. Written as DNA, the CDR3 is TGCGCCAGCAGCCAACCGACAGGGAGGGCCTACGAGCAGTACTTC. It encodes CASSQPTGRAYEQYF.

This clonotype was observed many times. The V and J genes are TRBV5-5 and TRBJ1-2; weak D call: TRBD1 (5 bases). Germline assignment: CDR1 SGHKS and CDR2 YYEKEE (reference sequence). This CDR3 has 12 residues. Trimming took off 0 bases at V and 8 bases at J, with 8 bases between the two ends. DNA for the CDR3: TGTGCCAGCAGCTTGGCACGGGACGGCTACACCTTC. Amino acid sequence: CASSLARDGYTF.

This clonotype was detected only a few times. This sequence joins TRBV5-1 and TRBJ2-1; 7 nucleotides match TRBD2. CDR3 length: 16 amino acids. Per germline, CDR1 SGHRS and CDR2 YFSETQ. V shed 4 bases, J shed 0 bases, and the junction held 7 bases outside the gene matches. The CDR3, as DNA: TGCGCCAGCAGCGTTACCGGGACTAACTCCTACAATGAGCAGTTCTTC. Translated, it gives CASSVTGTNSYNEQFF. The full variable domain, its missing parts supplied by reference TRBV5-1 and TRBJ2-1, is KAGVTQTPRYLIKTRGQQVTLSCSPISGHRSVSWYQQTPGQGLQFLFEYFSETQRNKGNFPGRFSGRQFSNSRSEMNVSTLELGDSALYLCASSVTGTNSYNEQFFGPGTRLTVL.

This clonotype was picked up many times. CDR3: CASSPLDRPRYEQYF. Here the CDR3 DNA reads TGTGCCAGCAGTCCTCTGGACAGGCCCAGGTACGAGCAGTACTTC. This chain links TRBV12-3 or TRBV12-4 with TRBJ2-7; 7 bases fit TRBD1. The CDR3 sequence is 15 residues long. Losses at the gene ends were 5 bases for V and 4 bases for J; bases not matched to a gene: 11.

This clonotype was recorded many times. The rearrangement joins TRBV11-2 to TRBJ2-7; TRBD2 matches at 14 bases. The CDR3 runs to 18 residues. The J segment lost 3 bases and the V segment lost 4 bases, leaving 11 bases of the junction unmatched. The germline gives CDR1 SGHAT, CDR2 FQNNGV. CDR3 protein: CASSWRGLAGALYYEQYF. Here the CDR3 DNA reads TGTGCCAGCAGCTGGCGGGGACTAGCGGGAGCTCTATACTACGAGCAGTACTTC.

This rearrangement joins TRBV10-1 to TRBJ2-1; 10 nucleotides match TRBD2. The CDR3 sequence is 18 residues long. Germline V gives CDR1 WNHNN, CDR2 SYGVQD (reference sequence). Trimming took 3 bases from V and 7 from J; bases not matched to a gene: 15. CDR3 protein: CASSEVRRLAGVSNEQFF. The DNA of the CDR3 is TGCGCCAGCAGTGAAGTCAGGCGGCTAGCGGGAGTAAGTAATGAGCAGTTCTTC.

This clonotype has a count of ten or more. The chain joins TRBV12-3 or TRBV12-4 to TRBJ2-7; the D is unclear. There are 14 residues in the CDR3. Between the trimmed V and J ends, which lost 7 bases and 5 bases, there was a span of 18 bases. Here the CDR3 reads CASTSGLMENEQYF. The CDR3 region has the DNA TGTGCCAGCACCTCTGGCCTAATGGAAAACGAGCAGTACTTC.

This clonotype was counted ten times or more. The chain couples TRBV3-1 to TRBJ2-1; D gene uncertain. Per the germline V gene, CDR1 is LGHDT and CDR2 is YNNKEL (reference sequence). V was trimmed by 0 bases and J by 9 bases, leaving 9 bases between them. This CDR3 spans 13 amino acids. The CDR3 protein is CASSQDESSEQFF. The CDR3 coding sequence is TGTGCCAGCAGCCAAGATGAATCTAGTGAGCAGTTCTTC.

This clonotype was seen ten or more times. The chain has TRBV6-2 or TRBV6-3 and TRBJ1-1, with D tentatively TRBD1 (5 bases). CDR1 is MNHEY and CDR2 is SVGEGT in the germline V gene. The V end was cut by 2 bases, the J end by 0 bases, with 19 bases between. The CDR3 totals 18 residues. The CDR3 nucleotides are TGTGCCAGCAGTTACACCGCGCTCAGGGTAGTCTTGAACACTGAAGCTTTCTTT. This sequence encodes CASSYTALRVVLNTEAFF.

This clonotype was seen ten or more times. CDR3 sequence (DNA): TGTGCCAGCACGGGGGTCAGGACCTACGAGCAGTACTTC. Amino acids: CASTGVRTYEQYF. The chain combines TRBV6-1 with TRBJ2-7; a weak D match, TRBD2 (6 bases). Germline-derived CDR1 and CDR2 are MNHNS and SASEGT. The CDR3 extends over 13 amino acids. Trimming removed 7 bases at V and 2 bases at J, with 12 bases between.

This clonotype was counted a few times. The chain carries TRBV5-1 and TRBJ2-7, with 11 bases that match TRBD1. This CDR3 has 14 residues. Per germline, CDR1 SGHRS and CDR2 YFSETQ. Trimming cost V 7 bases and J 5 bases; bases outside gene matches: 8. The CDR3 spells CASHGTGGFDEQYF. CDR3 coding DNA: TGCGCCAGCCACGGGACAGGGGGTTTCGACGAGCAGTACTTC.

In this sample, this clonotype turned up many times. The chain combines TRBV3-1 with TRBJ2-1, with unresolved D. V was cut by 1 base and J by 6 bases, with 7 bases left in between. Germline loops: CDR1 LGHDT, CDR2 YNNKEL (reference sequence). The length of the CDR3 is 13 residues. This CDR3 reads CASSQGLVNEQFF. CDR3 sequence (DNA): TGTGCCAGCAGCCAAGGGTTGGTCAATGAGCAGTTCTTC.

This clonotype was detected ten times or more. The chain employs TRBV7-3 and TRBJ2-2; no clear D. Trimming took 5 bases from V and 6 from J, leaving 7 bases between them. The V gene's germline CDR1 is SGHTA and CDR2 FQGTGA. This CDR3 has 12 residues. CDR3 DNA: TGTGCCAGCAGCCCAACCCCCGGGGAGCTGTTTTTT. This codes for CASSPTPGELFF.

This clonotype occurred a few times. The chain carries TRBV28 and TRBJ1-6; no reliable D call. This CDR3 is built from 15 residues. V lost 6 bases, J lost 6 bases, and 15 bases lay in between. Per germline, CDR1 MDHEN and CDR2 SYDVKM. In DNA form, the CDR3 reads TGTGCCAGCAGCGCGGCTGGAGGGCGTAATTCACCCCTCCACTTT. Translated, it gives CASSAAGGRNSPLHF. Based on the CDR3 plus reference TRBV28 and TRBJ1-6, the full variable domain is DVKVTQSSRYLVKRTGEKVFLECVQDMDHENMFWYRQDPGLGLRLIYFSYDVKMKEKGDIPEGYSVSREKKERFSLILESASTNQTSMYLCASSAAGGRNSPLHFGNGTRLTVT.

This rearrangement joins TRBV7-9 to TRBJ1-1; no definite D call. The CDR3 covers 12 residues. Germline CDR1 SEHNR, CDR2 FQNEAQ (reference sequence). V was cut by 2 bases and J by 8 bases, with 9 bases left in between. The CDR3: CASSLNLLEAFF. As DNA, the CDR3 is TGTGCCAGCAGCTTAAATCTACTGGAAGCTTTCTTT.

In this sample, this clonotype turned up a few times. The chain employs TRBV5-6 and TRBJ2-1, with 10 positions matching TRBD2. CDR1 is SGHDT, CDR2 YYEEEE, per germline. This CDR3 is built from 15 residues. The J segment lost 7 bases and the V segment lost 6 bases, leaving 10 bases of the junction unmatched. CDR3 sequence (DNA): TGTGCCAGCACTTCCGGGACTAGCGCTATTAATGAGCAGTTCTTC. Its protein is CASTSGTSAINEQFF. The entire variable domain, with the rest obtained from reference TRBV5-6 and TRBJ2-1, is as follows: DAGVTQSPTHLIKTRGQQVTLRCSPKSGHDTVSWYQQALGQGPQFIFQYYEEEERQRGNFPDRFSGHQFPNYSSELNVNALLLGDSALYLCASTSGTSAINEQFFGPGTRLTVL.

This clonotype occurred many times. The J gene is TRBJ2-3, the V gene TRBV10-3; unclear D gene. V was clipped by 4 bases and J by 5 bases, with 10 bases between them. This CDR3 has 13 amino acids. Germline-derived CDR1 and CDR2 are ENHRY and SYGVKD. In nucleotides, the CDR3 is TGTGCCATCAGTGGGCCCCCCGGAGATACGCAGTATTTT. It encodes CAISGPPGDTQYF.

This clonotype was counted only a few times. V and J are TRBV5-5 and TRBJ1-2; no reliable D call. There are 15 residues in the CDR3. CDR1 and CDR2 (germline): SGHKS, YYEKEE (reference sequence). V gave up 7 bases and J gave up 4 bases, with 20 bases separating them. DNA for the CDR3: TGTGCCAGCGCCCCTTCTCTCGGGGAGGTCTATGGCTACACCTTC. The encoded protein is CASAPSLGEVYGYTF.

The chain is built from TRBV12-3 or TRBV12-4 and TRBJ2-7, with TRBD2 matching over 7 bases. The CDR3 contains 15 residues. The trim removed 6 bases at V and 3 bases at J, leaving 11 bases unmatched. As DNA, the CDR3 is TGTGCCAGCAGCCCAGAAGCGGGAAAGCTCTACGAGCAGTACTTC. Translated: CASSPEAGKLYEQYF.

Ten or more counts support this clonotype. CDR3 coding DNA: TGCGCCAGCAGCTCGGACCCCGGGACACTGAACACTGAAGCTTTCTTT. Translation gives CASSSDPGTLNTEAFF. The chain links TRBV5-1 to TRBJ1-1, with D perhaps matching TRBD1 (6 bases). The CDR3 covers 16 residues. Trimming shortened V by 3 bases and J by 0 bases, and 15 bases separated the two germline ends. The V gene's germline CDR1 is SGHRS and CDR2 YFSETQ.

This clonotype showed up many times. The chain recombines TRBV27 with TRBJ2-5; possible D gene TRBD2, 5 bases. The V and J ends lost 7 bases and 2 bases respectively, with 14 bases between them. The germline V gene encodes CDR1 MNHEY and CDR2 SMNVEV (reference sequence). This CDR3 contains 14 residues. The CDR3 coding sequence is TGTGCCAGCACCCGCCCGTCGGGGCAAGAGACCCAGTACTTC. It is translated as CASTRPSGQETQYF.

This clonotype was found many times. The V gene is TRBV19, the J gene TRBJ1-1; 7 bases align to TRBD1. The CDR3 sequence is 14 residues long. V trimming: 2 bases; J trimming: 6 bases; junction bases outside the gene matches: 6. In germline, CDR1 is LNHDA, CDR2 SQIVND (reference sequence). The CDR3 here is CASSILRGRPEAFF. CDR3 nucleotides: TGTGCCAGTAGTATATTGAGGGGGCGACCTGAAGCTTTCTTT.

This clonotype was counted only a few times. J is TRBJ2-1 and V is TRBV14; 12 bases fit TRBD2. V lost 1 base to trimming and J lost 8 bases; unmatched junction nucleotides: 6. Germline CDR1 and CDR2: SGHDN and FVKESK. This CDR3 region has 16 residues. This CDR3 is CASSQVTSGRKHEQFF. CDR3 nucleotides: TGTGCCAGCAGCCAAGTTACTAGCGGGAGGAAGCATGAGCAGTTCTTC. The full variable domain, in which reference TRBV14 and TRBJ2-1 provide the parts outside the CDR3, is EAGVTQFPSHSVIEKGQTVTLRCDPISGHDNLYWYRRVMGKEIKFLLHFVKESKQDESGMPNNRFLAERTGGTYSTLKVQPAELEDSGVYFCASSQVTSGRKHEQFFGPGTRLTVL.

This CDR3 is CSPLGAIGNTIYF. CDR3 nucleotide sequence: TGCAGTCCCCTGGGGGCCATTGGAAACACCATATATTTT. The chain couples TRBV29-1 to TRBJ1-3; D perhaps matches TRBD1 (6 bases). Per the germline V gene, CDR1 is SQVTM and CDR2 is ANQGSEA. This CDR3 comprises 13 residues.

This clonotype came up a few times. This chain links TRBV30 with TRBJ2-7; 8 bases agree with TRBD1. V lost 8 bases and J lost 2; bases outside the gene matches: 11. The CDR3 consists of 14 residues. The germline V gene encodes CDR1 GTSNPN and CDR2 SVGIG (reference sequence). The chain's CDR3 is CAGGRQGKTYEQYF. DNA for the CDR3: TGTGCCGGAGGTCGACAGGGGAAAACCTACGAGCAGTACTTC. Together with reference TRBV30 and TRBJ2-7, the CDR3 gives the full variable domain: SQTIHQWPATLVQPVGSPLSLECTVEGTSNPNLYWYRQAAGRGLQLLFYSVGIGQISSEVPQNLSASRPQDRQFILSSKKLLLSDSGFYLCAGGRQGKTYEQYFGPGTRLTVT.

V is TRBV12-3 or TRBV12-4 and J is TRBJ2-5, with 7 positions matching TRBD2. CDR3 length: 14 residues. Trimming removed 4 bases from V and 7 bases from J; junction bases left unmatched: 9. The CDR3 DNA sequence: TGTGCCAGCAGTTGGGGACTAACTGGGGGGACCCAGTACTTC. Translation gives CASSWGLTGGTQYF.